This T cell receptor beta chain is from a study of tumor-infiltrating lymphocytes in primary liver carcinoma (dated by TCRdb to the late 2010s). Background for the entire study: Of the five patients, three men and two women aged 30 to 69 years, four had hepatocellular carcinoma and one had combined HCC and intrahepatic cholangiocarcinoma. The five patients had tumors staged T1-T3 N0M0, with maximum diameters ranging from about 4.2 to 11 cm. Each sample produced roughly 3.65 to 7.13 million productive TCRbeta reads, and read depth showed no significant difference between tissue types. Across five regions of each liver tumor, along with adjacent normal tissue and blood, the study brought together TCRbeta repertoire sequencing, expression microarrays and whole-exome sequencing. TCRbeta repertoire sequencing covered 35 or so specimens from 5 patients: 25 or so tumor regions, 5 adjacent noncancerous liver tissues and 5 peripheral blood samples. The roughly 25 tumor region samples were profiled with Agilent mRNA microarrays so that TCRbeta repertoire diversity could be related to the local molecular phenotype. Reproducibility between technical replicate repertoires was high, with correlation coefficients above 0.95 and mean shared-clone rates about 0.91.

Overall study outcomes, separate from this receptor: Since the samples were bulk and unsorted, there was no way to compare CD4+ and CD8+ T cell repertoires. A significantly larger repertoire fraction was made up by the top 250 clones in tumors than in blood (p = 0.039). Pairs of tumor regions showed greater repertoire overlap (mean roughly 35%) than tumor-adjacent pairs (approximately 17%) or tumor-blood pairs (approximately 15%), which is consistent with antigen-driven expansion. The study included only five patients, and the authors note findings should be validated in a larger study. Only the TCR beta chain was sequenced, which likely underestimates true repertoire diversity because unpaired alpha chains were not captured. Just about 8-25% of top clones turned up in all five regions of a tumor, which suggests spatial heterogeneity among tumor-infiltrating T cells.

Points on this clonotype: The antigen it recognizes is unknown. One junction end disagrees with the germline gene, perhaps due to a read error.

Per the germline V gene, ENHRY is the CDR1 and SYGVKD is the CDR2. Measured from the cysteine to the phenylalanine, the CDR3 is 15 residues long. Only the CDR3 DNA stays, 45 bases, in frame from base 1. Total RNA and DNA were co-extracted from about 20-30 mg of bulk tissue with the AllPrep DNA/RNA mini kit, without cell sorting. Roughly five patients with histopathologically diagnosed primary liver carcinoma underwent surgical resection in China between 2015 and March 2016. Chronic HBV infection was present in the patients, and the patients were treatment-naive at sampling. Each tumor was sampled at five spatially separated regions: the superior, inferior, left-lateral and right-lateral poles and the tumor centre. Histology showed that every tumor sample contained more than 90% viable tumor cells. Fresh tumor and adjacent tissue pieces were bisected, with one half stored in RNAlater at -80 degrees C and the other half sent for histology.

A constant-region primer and ProtoScript II reverse transcriptase were used to reverse-transcribe TCRbeta-specific cDNA from about 500 ng total RNA. TCRbeta libraries were built with three nested multiplex PCR rounds, a slightly modified ARM-PCR procedure. Each of the first two PCR rounds ran for around 10 cycles using multiplex TRBV1-TRBV30 forward primers together with a Cbeta reverse primer. A final 25-cycle PCR with Deep VentR polymerase added sample barcodes and Illumina adapters. Amplicons of 200-500 bp were gel-purified with a QIAquick gel extraction kit before sequencing. An Illumina HiSeq 2500 was used to sequence the TCRbeta amplicons with 250-bp paired-end reads. On the study's bioinformatics: Reads were quality-trimmed with Trimmomatic v0.33, and paired reads were merged with FLASH v1.2.11 to recover full CDR3 sequences. MiGEC v1.2.1b assigned V, D and J germline segments to the rearranged TCRbeta sequences. VDJtools v1.0.0 computed clonotype statistics and Shannon-Wiener diversity indices. Except for diversity analysis, only each sample's 250 most abundant clonotypes were used in subsequent analyses to reduce sampling bias. TCRdb ran its own pipeline on the public reads, namely fastp trimming at Q25 and MiXCR clone calling, and kept in-frame beta chains. Each CDR3 protein gets just one entry, which takes the most common genes and DNA from the rows behind it. TCRdb, rather than the study authors, made the V and J calls. The sample table lists roughly 78,000 distinct CDR3 sequences, about two thirds of them with a count of one. Jointly, the top ten make up about an eighth of the sample.

The receptor chain draws on TRBV10-3 and TRBJ2-3; tentative D gene TRBD1, with 5 bases matching. What was sequenced was liver tumor tissue from sampling region 4. This sample's cell subset or site label indicates: tumor region T4, right-lateral pole. This clonotype was sampled from a woman aged 55-69 years with primary liver carcinoma and hepatitis B virus infection. The CDR3 protein is CAISPLSGSTGTRYF. The sequence in DNA is TGTGCCATCAGCCCCCTTTCTGGAAGTACAGGTACGCGGTATTTT.